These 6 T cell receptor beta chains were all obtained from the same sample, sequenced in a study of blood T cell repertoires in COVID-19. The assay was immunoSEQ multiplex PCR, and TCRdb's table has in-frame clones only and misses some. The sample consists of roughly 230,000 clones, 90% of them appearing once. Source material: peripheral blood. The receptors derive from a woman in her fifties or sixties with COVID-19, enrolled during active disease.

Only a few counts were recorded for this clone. The CDR3 is CASGAGYEASEAFF. The CDR3 DNA is TGTGCCAGTGGGGCAGGTTACGAGGCCTCTGAAGCTTTCTTT. The chain couples TRBV19 to TRBJ1-1; possibly TRBD1 for D (5 bases). Looked up from germline, CDR1 is LNHDA and CDR2 is SQIVND (reference sequence). CDR3 length: 14 residues. Trimming cost V 8 bases and J 6 bases, with 19 bases left between them.

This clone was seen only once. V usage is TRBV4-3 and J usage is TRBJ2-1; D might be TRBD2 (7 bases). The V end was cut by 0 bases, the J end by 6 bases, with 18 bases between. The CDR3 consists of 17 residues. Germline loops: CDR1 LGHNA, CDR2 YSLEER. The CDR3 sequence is CASSQDLWGGPFNEQFF. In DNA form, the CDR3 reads TGCGCCAGCAGCCAAGACCTCTGGGGGGGCCCGTTCAATGAGCAGTTCTTC.

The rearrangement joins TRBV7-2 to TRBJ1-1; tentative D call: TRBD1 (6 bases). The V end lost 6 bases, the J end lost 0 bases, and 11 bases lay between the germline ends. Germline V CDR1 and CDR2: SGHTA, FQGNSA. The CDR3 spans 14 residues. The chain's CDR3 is CASSSTGMNTEAFF. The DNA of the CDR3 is TGTGCCAGCAGTTCGACAGGTATGAACACTGAAGCTTTCTTT.

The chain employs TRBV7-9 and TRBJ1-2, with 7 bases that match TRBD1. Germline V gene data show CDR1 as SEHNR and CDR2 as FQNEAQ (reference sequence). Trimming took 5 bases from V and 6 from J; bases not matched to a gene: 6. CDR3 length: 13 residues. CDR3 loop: CASSAGTANGYTF. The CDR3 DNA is TGTGCCAGCAGCGCCGGGACAGCAAATGGCTACACCTTC.

In DNA, the CDR3 is TGTGCCAGCAGCAAAGAGCCCACAGGGGGCTACGAGCAGTACTTC. It yields the protein CASSKEPTGGYEQYF. The V and J genes are TRBV21-1 and TRBJ2-7; TRBD1, the table's D call, lacks a check against the DNA. TRBV21-1 is flagged as a pseudogene. The CDR3 is made up of 15 amino acids.

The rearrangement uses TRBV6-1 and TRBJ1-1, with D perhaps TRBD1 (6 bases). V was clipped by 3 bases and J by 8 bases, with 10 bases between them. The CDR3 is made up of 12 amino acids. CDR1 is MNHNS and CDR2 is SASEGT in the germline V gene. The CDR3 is CASSDLGTEAFF. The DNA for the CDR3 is TGTGCCAGCAGTGACCTCGGGACAGAAGCTTTCTTT.